Detailed here is one TCR beta chain. Its antigen is unidentified. This specimen belongs to a study of T cell responses to AZD1222 COVID-19 vaccine. Study-wide findings and caveats: Distributed over spike, vaccine-associated CD4 TCRs predominated at 160-218 and 743-854.

Some clones are missing from TCRdb's copy, which holds only in-frame ones; the method was immunoSEQ multiplex PCR. The top ten hold 1.5% to 2% of the sample, which has around 160,000 clones, just over 90% seen once. V was pared by 2 bases and J by 6 bases, with 5 bases of the junction left unmatched. The CDR3 is 15 amino acids. Germline V lookup: CDR1 SEHNR, CDR2 FQNEAQ (reference sequence). V gene TRBV7-9 combines with J gene TRBJ1-4; 8 nucleotides agree with TRBD1. The specimen comprised peripheral blood, sampled on day 0 of AZD1222 vaccination. This clonotype was sampled from an adult in good health. The CDR3 DNA follows: TGTGCCAGCAGCTTAAGGACAGGGACTGATGAAAAACTGTTTTTT. Amino acid sequence: CASSLRTGTDEKLFF.